This TCR beta chain was recorded in a study of PD-1 blockade in classical Hodgkin lymphoma. General study results and limits: Although disease activity or prior therapy may be involved, causes of the repertoire differences remain undefined. By C4D1, diversity of CD4+ TCRs had risen significantly, whereas that of CD8+ TCRs had not. Diminished baseline TCR diversity has been reported in newly diagnosed patients relative to healthy donors.

The CDR3 extends over 17 amino acids. Germline CDR1 is SGHTA and CDR2 is FQGTGA. Unmatched junction bases numbered 12, after V lost 6 bases and J lost 1 base. The method was immunoSEQ multiplex PCR; TCRdb's version includes in-frame clones alone and lacks a portion of them. The data contain more than 15,000 clones, 83% of them seen just once; the ten biggest clones take up about 14%. About this clone: Its antigen is unknown.

Sample time point: cycle 4 day 1 (C4D1), after five to seven weeks of nivolumab. Each patient relapsed following autologous stem cell transplantation, and prior brentuximab vedotin exposure differed. The study recorded best responses of complete response, partial response or progressive disease. The sample in question was peripheral blood mononuclear cells (PBMCs), obtained before the fourth cycle of nivolumab. The receptor's source is a human donor with classical Hodgkin lymphoma. The chain carries TRBV7-3 and TRBJ2-4; 7 bases line up with TRBD2. The CDR3 spells CASRALRPGGAKNIQYF. CDR3 nucleotide sequence: TGTGCCAGCAGAGCTCTACGGCCCGGGGGGGCCAAAAACATTCAGTACTTC.